The entry below gives a single TCR beta chain sequence along with its context. Responders (roughly 200,000, CFSE-labeled) were co-plated with roughly 200,000 irradiated, violet-dye-labeled stimulators. Both CD3+CD4+ and CD3+CD8+ responders that were proliferating and CFSE-low underwent sorting after the reaction. This specimen comes from a study of graft-versus-host responses after intestinal transplantation. Findings of the study overall: Detected in recipient marrow were GvH clones, some of which were first observed in ileum or blood. High graft-versus-host to host-versus-graft clonal ratios were found in allografts of patients who had graft-donor T cell macrochimerism.

TCRdb keeps only in-frame clones here, not all; method: immunoSEQ multiplex PCR. Of around 10,000 clones in the sample, 25% to 30% were seen once. With 6 bases removed from V and 4 bases from J, the gap between germline ends came to 12 bases. The CDR3 runs 13 residues. The V gene's germline CDR1 is MNHEY and CDR2 SVGAGI. This specimen was alloreactive CD4+ T cells from a mixed lymphocyte reaction culture, taken before intestinal transplant. Subset noted: CFSE-low proliferating T cells sorted from roughly 6-day pre-transplant mixed lymphocyte reaction (GvH or HvG direction). This rearrangement joins TRBV6-5 to TRBJ1-1; perhaps TRBD1 as D (6 bases). The origin of this receptor is a human patient who received an intestinal transplant. CDR3 region: CASSFGGATEAFF. The DNA of the CDR3 is TGTGCCAGCAGCTTTGGGGGGGCCACTGAAGCTTTCTTT.